This T cell receptor (beta chain) is drawn from a study of T cells expressing NK-cell markers. Study-level background: It was from sorted CD3+CD56+NKG2C+, CD3+CD56+NKG2C- and CD3+CD56-NKG2C+ T cells that TCR beta repertoires came. Seven donors tested HCMV-seropositive and one tested seronegative among the eight sequenced.

TCRdb reworked the 5' RACE reads into one entry per CDR3 protein, no DNA. The listing contains 300,000 to 450,000 distinct CDR3 sequences. The CDR3 is made up of 16 amino acids. CDR1 is MNHEY, CDR2 SVGAGI, per germline. The sequenced sample consisted of blood T cells: a sorted CD56 or NKG2C T cell subset, CD4+ or CD8+ T cells, or bulk PBMC T cells (not recorded which). J is TRBJ2-2 and V is TRBV6-5; no DNA is available, so the TRBD1 call from TCRdb remains unchecked. The source of this sequence is a man aged 18-69 years in good health. This CDR3 is CASKPPGQGGTGELFF.